This T cell receptor (beta chain) comes out of a study of T-cell reconstitution after alpha-beta-depleted transplantation in children. About this clonotype itself: Antigen unknown.

This sample's TCRbeta library carried unique molecular identifier barcodes. TCRdb ran MiXCR on the PCR reads and lists one entry per CDR3 protein. The data show hundreds of thousands of distinct CDR3 sequences, 15% to 20% seen once. Study-wide points: The origin of alpha-beta T cells about two months after transplant was reportedly several hundred expanded graft clones. T-cell numbers and diversity, one year after transplant, stemmed largely from T cells that were newly produced. Elevated TCRbeta diversity at day 60 was traced, in some patients, to surviving recipient T cells and thymic progenitors.

CDR3 size: 13 residues. V gave up 6 bases and J gave up 4 bases, with 15 bases separating them. Germline CDR1 is DFQATT and CDR2 is SNEGSKA (reference sequence). The sequence came from a boy in the first two years of life who had a stem cell transplant for Wiskott-Aldrich syndrome, so the T cells may come from the graft donor. This sample comprised PBMCs, mostly from graft donor cells, obtained 360 days after TCRalphabeta/CD19-depleted stem cell transplant. V gene TRBV20-1 combines with J gene TRBJ2-5, with D perhaps matching TRBD1 (6 bases). CDR3 sequence (DNA): TGCAGTGCCAGATCCGGACAGAGAGAGACCCAGTACTTC. Its protein product is CSARSGQRETQYF.